The 17 T cell receptor beta chains reported below all come from one sample, sequenced in a study of T cells after somatic rescue of genetic block. The method was immunoSEQ multiplex PCR; TCRdb's version includes in-frame clones alone and lacks a portion of them. The data show over 55,000 clones, about 91% seen once. Sequenced material: peripheral blood mononuclear cells (PBMCs). These TCRs come from a man aged 40-49 years.

This clone was found once. The chain has TRBV18 and TRBJ2-1; 16 bases are shared with TRBD2. Germline loops: CDR1 KGHSH, CDR2 LQKENI. The CDR3 totals 17 residues. Unmatched junction bases numbered 2, after V lost 0 bases and J lost 6 bases. CDR3 sequence (DNA): TGTGCCAGCTCACCACCGGGACTAGCGGGGGGGATCAATGAGCAGTTCTTC. This sequence encodes CASSPPGLAGGINEQFF.

This clone showed up just a few times. V is TRBV10-2 and J is TRBJ2-1; D tentatively reads TRBD1 or TRBD2 (5 bases each). This CDR3 region has 14 residues. Germline loops: CDR1 WSHSY, CDR2 SAAADI. V lost 7 bases and J 9 bases, leaving 19 bases between the germline ends. The CDR3 DNA is TGCGCCAGCACCGATGGGACCCGCAGGGCTGAGCAGTTCTTC. This sequence encodes CASTDGTRRAEQFF.

This chain uses TRBV27 with TRBJ1-2, with unresolved D. Germline CDR1 is MNHEY and CDR2 is SMNVEV (reference sequence). The length of the CDR3 is 14 residues. Between the trimmed V and J ends, which lost 6 bases and 2 bases, there was a span of 13 bases. Here the CDR3 DNA reads TGTGCCAGCAGGAAGAGCGGGCCAAACTATGGCTACACCTTC. Translated, it gives CASRKSGPNYGYTF.

The chain couples TRBV11-3 to TRBJ2-5; D call uncertain. The CDR3 is 15 amino acids. V lost 0 bases and J lost 2, with 10 bases in between. The V gene's germline CDR1 is SGHNT and CDR2 YENEEA. This CDR3 reads CASSLDRGQQETQYF. The CDR3 DNA reads as TGTGCCAGCAGCTTAGATCGAGGCCAGCAAGAGACCCAGTACTTC.

The chain combines TRBV18 with TRBJ2-7; possible D gene TRBD1, 7 bases. V lost 1 base and J lost 6, with 16 bases in between. The CDR3 runs 15 residues. Looked up from germline, CDR1 is KGHSH and CDR2 is LQKENI. The CDR3 reads CASSPRRQGGSEQYF. In DNA, the CDR3 is TGTGCCAGCTCACCACGGCGCCAGGGGGGATCCGAGCAGTACTTC.

The chain carries TRBV28 and TRBJ2-7; maybe TRBD1 (5 bases). The ends were cut back, 1 base at V and 7 bases at J, with 14 bases in the middle. The CDR3 runs to 14 residues. Germline V lookup: CDR1 MDHEN, CDR2 SYDVKM. CDR3 bases: TGTGCCAGCAGTTTATTGGTAGGGGTGGGGGAGCAGTACTTC. Amino acids: CASSLLVGVGEQYF.

This chain links TRBV28 with TRBJ2-3, with D possibly matching TRBD2 (6 bases). The CDR3 sequence is 15 residues long. Trimming cost V 6 bases and J 0 bases, with 13 bases left between them. The germline V gene encodes CDR1 MDHEN and CDR2 SYDVKM. The CDR3 spells CASRPGTGSTDTQYF. The CDR3 region has the DNA TGTGCCAGCAGACCTGGGACTGGAAGCACAGATACGCAGTATTTT.

The chain couples TRBV5-1 to TRBJ2-7; TRBD2 agrees at 12 bases. Germline V gene data show CDR1 as SGHRS and CDR2 as YFSETQ. The V gene end was trimmed by 6 bases and the J gene end by 5 bases; junction bases not matched to a gene: 9. The CDR3 extends over 15 amino acids. The chain's CDR3 is CASTHGTSGPHEQYF. The CDR3, as DNA: TGCGCCAGCACCCATGGGACTAGCGGGCCCCACGAGCAGTACTTC.

This clone was counted a single time. This rearrangement joins TRBV6-1 to TRBJ2-3; 7 bases align to TRBD1. The CDR3 extends over 17 amino acids. Trimming at V came to 4 bases and at J to 0 bases, leaving 10 bases not matched to a gene. Germline CDR1 and CDR2: MNHNS and SASEGT. The CDR3 spells CASSARQGWVSTDTQYF. CDR3 coding DNA: TGTGCCAGCAGTGCTCGACAGGGTTGGGTTAGCACAGATACGCAGTATTTT.

The chain uses TRBV19 and TRBJ1-1; D is unclear. V was cut by 7 bases and J by 0 bases, with 12 bases left in between. The CDR3 is made up of 14 amino acids. Germline V lookup: CDR1 LNHDA, CDR2 SQIVND (reference sequence). The CDR3 nucleotides read TGTGCCAGTACCTCATCCGGCCTGAACACTGAAGCTTTCTTT. Its protein product is CASTSSGLNTEAFF.

This clone was found a few times. The CDR3 coding sequence is TGTGCCTGGAGTTGGCAGGTGAACACTGAAGCTTTCTTT. Protein: CAWSWQVNTEAFF. The rearrangement joins TRBV30 to TRBJ1-1, with D hard to call. V shed 2 bases and J shed 0 bases, with 7 bases lying between them. Looked up from germline, CDR1 is GTSNPN and CDR2 is SVGIG (reference sequence). CDR3 size: 13 residues.

The chain links TRBV19 to TRBJ1-4; 7 nucleotides line up with TRBD1. V was pared by 3 bases and J by 7 bases, with 14 bases of the junction left unmatched. Germline V CDR1 and CDR2: LNHDA, SQIVND (reference sequence). This CDR3 comprises 17 residues. CDR3 amino acids: CASSMGVRRDSPEKLFF. CDR3 DNA: TGTGCCAGTAGTATGGGGGTCCGACGGGACAGCCCTGAAAAACTGTTTTTT.

The rearrangement joins TRBV4-1 to TRBJ2-1; 14 positions agree with TRBD2. The V segment lost 1 base and the J segment 4 bases; nucleotides outside the gene matches: 12. CDR1 is MGHRA, CDR2 YSYEKL, per germline. This CDR3 has 20 residues. CDR3 protein: CASSQASGTSGRGKYNEQFF. The CDR3 bases are TGCGCCAGCAGCCAAGCCTCCGGGACTAGCGGGAGAGGGAAATACAATGAGCAGTTCTTC.

This chain joins TRBV5-4 and TRBJ2-1, with 10 bases identical to TRBD2. The CDR3 totals 15 residues. V was pared by 5 bases and J by 3 bases, with 5 bases of the junction left unmatched. Germline V gene data show CDR1 as SGHNT and CDR2 as YYREEE (reference sequence). The CDR3 coding sequence is TGTGCCAGCAGTTTCGGGACTAGCGACTACAATGAGCAGTTCTTC. It translates to CASSFGTSDYNEQFF. Complete variable domain (other parts from reference TRBV5-4 and TRBJ2-1): ETGVTQSPTHLIKTRGQQVTLRCSSQSGHNTVSWYQQALGQGPQFIFQYYREEENGRGNFPPRFSGLQFPNYSSELNVNALELDDSALYLCASSFGTSDYNEQFFGPGTRLTVL.

This clone was recorded a few times. The genes are TRBV5-6 and TRBJ2-1, with D perhaps matching TRBD1 or TRBD2 (5 bases each). The CDR3 runs to 13 residues. Germline values: CDR1 SGHDT, CDR2 YYEEEE. Trimming removed 1 base from V and 9 bases from J, with 11 bases in between. CDR3 in amino acids: CASSLRAGSEQFF. CDR3 DNA: TGTGCCAGCAGCTTGAGGGCAGGGAGTGAGCAGTTCTTC.

The V gene is TRBV7-8, the J gene TRBJ2-7; 11 nucleotides agree with TRBD2. Germline V gene sequence: CDR1 SGHVS, CDR2 FQNEAQ. The CDR3 covers 16 residues. V was clipped by 5 bases and J by 3 bases; unmatched bases: 9. The CDR3 region has the DNA TGTGCCAGCAGCCCTCTTAGACTAGCGGGAATCTACGAGCAGTACTTC. This encodes CASSPLRLAGIYEQYF.

This sequence joins TRBV19 and TRBJ2-3; 7 nucleotides match TRBD2. Germline-derived CDR1 and CDR2 are LNHDA and SQIVND (reference sequence). The CDR3 consists of 16 residues. J gave up 4 bases and V 4 bases, and 11 bases lay outside the gene matches. CDR3 in DNA: TGTGCCAGTAGTAAAGTACCCCGGGACTACCCAGATACGCAGTATTTT. Translated: CASSKVPRDYPDTQYF.